These 29 T cell receptor beta chains originate from one sample sequenced in a study of blood T cell repertoires in COVID-19. TCRdb's copy holds only in-frame clones and misses some; the assay was immunoSEQ multiplex PCR. The data show some 120,000 clones, around four fifths seen once. Material for sequencing was peripheral blood. The receptors come from an older man with active or convalescent COVID-19.

The chain has TRBV10-2 and TRBJ2-5, with 9 nucleotides matching TRBD2. The germline V gene encodes CDR1 WSHSY and CDR2 SAAADI. Trimming cost V 5 bases and J 7 bases; bases outside gene matches: 8. The CDR3 runs to 14 residues. The CDR3 reads CASSLGLAQRTQYF. CDR3 bases: TGCGCCAGCAGTCTGGGACTAGCCCAGCGGACCCAGTACTTC.

This chain uses TRBV28 with TRBJ1-6; 10 positions agree with TRBD1. Trimming at V came to 2 bases and at J to 9 bases, leaving 7 bases not matched to a gene. Germline CDR1 and CDR2: MDHEN and SYDVKM. The length of the CDR3 is 16 residues. CDR3 residues: CASSLTRDRGRSPLHF. The CDR3 DNA is TGTGCCAGCAGTTTAACCCGAGACAGGGGGCGTTCACCCCTCCACTTT. Based on the CDR3 plus reference TRBV28 and TRBJ1-6, the full variable domain is DVKVTQSSRYLVKRTGEKVFLECVQDMDHENMFWYRQDPGLGLRLIYFSYDVKMKEKGDIPEGYSVSREKKERFSLILESASTNQTSMYLCASSLTRDRGRSPLHFGNGTRLTVT.

The rearrangement joins TRBV14 to TRBJ2-3, with 11 bases fitting TRBD2. There are 15 residues in the CDR3. Germline V gene lookup returns CDR1 SGHDN and CDR2 FVKESK. Germline trimming cut 4 bases from V and 6 bases from J; bases unmatched to any gene: 6. The CDR3 sequence: CASSPTSGISDTQYF. CDR3 bases: TGTGCCAGCAGCCCGACTAGCGGGATCTCCGATACGCAGTATTTT.

This rearrangement joins TRBV28 to TRBJ1-2; 10 nucleotides line up with TRBD1. The CDR3 runs to 15 residues. Germline CDR1 and CDR2: MDHEN and SYDVKM. V shed 2 bases and J 5 bases; nucleotides not matched to a gene: 5. The CDR3 loop is CASSLQTGGGYGYTF. The CDR3 DNA is TGTGCCAGCAGTTTACAGACAGGGGGCGGGTATGGCTACACCTTC.

The chain uses TRBV11-3 and TRBJ2-5, with 8 bases lining up with TRBD2. The length of the CDR3 is 14 residues. V lost 5 bases to trimming and J lost 9 bases; unmatched junction nucleotides: 11. Germline V gene sequence: CDR1 SGHNT, CDR2 YENEEA. The CDR3 here is CASSTGRSSGSQYF. In DNA form, the CDR3 reads TGTGCCAGCAGCACCGGGAGGTCTAGCGGGTCCCAGTACTTC.

There are a few counts of this clone. The rearrangement uses TRBV5-1 and TRBJ2-7, with 7 bases aligning to TRBD1. The CDR3 covers 16 residues. V was clipped by 0 bases and J by 0 bases; unmatched bases: 6. CDR1 and CDR2 from the germline V gene are SGHRS and YFSETQ. CDR3 coding DNA: TGCGCCAGCAGCTTGGATCACAGGGGAATCTCCTACGAGCAGTACTTC. Amino acid sequence: CASSLDHRGISYEQYF.

The J gene is TRBJ2-3, the V gene TRBV7-3; 10 bases match TRBD2. The V gene's germline CDR1 is SGHTA and CDR2 FQGTGA. This CDR3 comprises 15 residues. The trim removed 5 bases at V and 2 bases at J, leaving 4 bases unmatched. The CDR3 protein is CASSLLAGFTDTQYF. For the CDR3, the DNA is TGTGCCAGCAGCCTACTAGCGGGGTTCACAGATACGCAGTATTTT.

The chain combines TRBV4-2 with TRBJ1-2; TRBD1 is a possible D gene (6 bases). This CDR3 is 14 amino acids long. V lost 0 bases and J 6 bases, leaving 11 bases between the germline ends. Germline assignment: CDR1 LGHNA and CDR2 YNFKEQ. The CDR3: CASSQEIRGHGYTF. The CDR3, as DNA: TGTGCCAGCAGCCAAGAGATCAGGGGACATGGCTACACCTTC.

The gene calls are TRBV3-1 (or the pseudogene TRBV3-2) and TRBJ1-1, with D maybe TRBD1 (6 bases). Germline CDR1 LGHDT, CDR2 YNNKEL (reference sequence). V lost 4 bases and J lost 6, with 15 bases in between. The CDR3 is 14 amino acids. CDR3 sequence: CASSRGPVWSEAFF. In DNA form, the CDR3 reads TGTGCCAGCAGCCGGGGGCCGGTTTGGTCTGAAGCTTTCTTT.

Of note for this clone: At one end, the junction sequence differs from germline, possibly due to a read error. The gene calls are TRBV7-2 and TRBJ1-1; the match to TRBD1 covers 8 bases. The CDR3 is made up of 14 amino acids. CDR1 is SGHTA and CDR2 is FQGNSA in the germline V gene. CDR3 DNA sequence: TGTGCCAGCAGCCGCCCCGGGACAGGTCGGTTTACGGTCTTT. Protein product: CASSRPGTGRFTVF.

The rearrangement joins TRBV11-2 to TRBJ1-2; a weak D match, TRBD1 (5 bases). The germline V gene encodes CDR1 SGHAT and CDR2 FQNNGV. Deletions cut 5 bases from V and 5 bases from J, with 9 bases between. This CDR3 spans 12 amino acids. CDR3 in DNA: TGTGCCAGCAGCCCTGGGACTTATGGCTACACCTTC. The encoded protein is CASSPGTYGYTF.

V usage is TRBV10-3 and J usage is TRBJ2-7; 10 positions match TRBD2. Losses at the gene ends were 4 bases for V and 2 bases for J; bases not matched to a gene: 2. Germline V lookup: CDR1 ENHRY, CDR2 SYGVKD. This CDR3 contains 14 residues. The CDR3 DNA sequence: TGTGCCATCAGTGGGACTAGCGGACCCTACGAGCAGTACTTC. Translating gives CAISGTSGPYEQYF.

The chain recombines TRBV6-5 with TRBJ2-3; maybe TRBD2 (6 bases). V was shortened by 6 bases and J by 3 bases, with 10 bases between the two germline ends. Germline V CDR1 and CDR2: MNHEY, SVGAGI. The CDR3 extends over 13 amino acids. Here the CDR3 reads CASRTAGTDTQYF. The CDR3 DNA follows: TGTGCCAGCAGAACGGCGGGGACAGATACGCAGTATTTT.

The chain joins TRBV2 to TRBJ1-2, with D perhaps TRBD1 (5 bases). Trimming removed 3 bases at V and 7 bases at J, with 12 bases between. This CDR3 is built from 13 residues. In germline, CDR1 is SNHLY, CDR2 FYNNEI. The CDR3 protein is CASSERQGSGYTF. The CDR3 region has the DNA TGTGCCAGCAGTGAGAGGCAGGGAAGTGGCTACACCTTC.

The J gene is TRBJ1-6, the V gene TRBV25-1; TRBD1 might be the D (6 bases). CDR3 size: 14 residues. Trimming stripped 9 bases from V and 0 bases from J, with 9 bases between. Per the germline V gene, CDR1 is MGHDK and CDR2 is SYGVNS. The CDR3 DNA reads TGTGCCAGTAAGGACAGCTCCTATAATTCACCCCTCCACTTT. It specifies CASKDSSYNSPLHF.

This rearrangement joins TRBV27 to TRBJ2-1; 10 bases line up with TRBD1. This CDR3 contains 17 residues. V lost 4 bases, J lost 5 bases, and 11 bases stayed unmatched. Germline V gene lookup returns CDR1 MNHEY and CDR2 SMNVEV (reference sequence). The CDR3 DNA sequence: TGTGCCAGCAGTTCTCTTGCCGGGACAGGGGTCGACAATGAGCAGTTCTTC. Residues: CASSSLAGTGVDNEQFF.

In this sample, this clone turned up a few times. The gene calls are TRBV7-8 and TRBJ2-7; 13 nucleotides align to TRBD2. The CDR3 is 15 residues long. The V gene's germline CDR1 is SGHVS and CDR2 FQNEAQ. With 1 base clipped from V and 5 bases from J, the junction kept 2 bases outside the gene matches. The CDR3 sequence: CASSLGTSGSHEQYF. CDR3 DNA: TGTGCCAGCAGCTTAGGGACTAGCGGGAGCCACGAGCAGTACTTC.

This clone was detected a few times. This chain joins TRBV7-2 and TRBJ1-5; 8 nucleotides line up with TRBD1. In germline, CDR1 is SGHTA, CDR2 FQGNSA. CDR3 length: 15 residues. V lost 1 base, J lost 6 bases, and 5 bases stayed unmatched. In DNA form, the CDR3 reads TGTGCCAGCAGCTTAGAGGCAGGGGGCTCTCAGCCCCAGCATTTT. Translation gives CASSLEAGGSQPQHF.

The chain joins TRBV11-1 to TRBJ2-2; a possible D gene is TRBD1 (7 bases). Germline CDR1 reads SGHAT; CDR2 reads FQDESV (reference sequence). V lost 6 bases and J lost 9, with 17 bases in between. The CDR3 has 14 amino acids. This CDR3 is CASSSRQGGRELFF. DNA of the CDR3: TGTGCCAGCAGTTCCCGCCAGGGGGGCAGGGAGCTGTTTTTT.

This clone was recorded only once. This chain joins TRBV6-2 or TRBV6-3 and TRBJ1-2, with 8 nucleotides matching TRBD1. V lost 6 bases to trimming and J lost 0 bases; unmatched junction nucleotides: 9. Germline CDR1 reads MNHEY; CDR2 reads SVGEGT. The CDR3 is made up of 16 amino acids. CDR3 in DNA: TGTGCCAGCAGCCCTAGACAGGGGCCAGCTAACTATGGCTACACCTTC. It yields the protein CASSPRQGPANYGYTF.

The chain recombines TRBV19 with TRBJ1-5, with D unresolved. Trimming cost V 10 bases and J 0 bases, with 13 bases left between them. The CDR3 is made up of 14 amino acids. Germline CDR1 is LNHDA and CDR2 is SQIVND (reference sequence). The chain's CDR3 is CATTRYYSNQPQHF. Here the CDR3 DNA reads TGTGCCACCACTCGATATTATAGCAATCAGCCCCAGCATTTT.

The gene calls are TRBV2 and TRBJ1-4; unclear D gene. Germline V gives CDR1 SNHLY, CDR2 FYNNEI. V lost 6 bases, J lost 0 bases, and 8 bases lay in between. This CDR3 has 14 residues. The CDR3 here is CASRGGTTNEKLFF. The CDR3 coding sequence is TGTGCCAGCAGAGGCGGAACAACTAATGAAAAACTGTTTTTT.

The rearrangement joins TRBV30 to TRBJ1-2; D uncertain. V shed 4 bases and J shed 4 bases, with 13 bases lying between them. Looked up from germline, CDR1 is GTSNPN and CDR2 is SVGIG (reference sequence). This CDR3 is 13 amino acids long. The CDR3 coding sequence is TGTGCCTGGACGAAAACTTACGCCTATGGCTACACCTTC. This sequence encodes CAWTKTYAYGYTF.

The chain uses TRBV19 and TRBJ2-1, with 14 bases lining up with TRBD2. After removal of 6 bases from V and 0 bases from J, the junction contained 16 bases not matched to a gene. CDR3 length equals 21 residues. Germline V CDR1 and CDR2: LNHDA, SQIVND (reference sequence). The DNA of the CDR3 is TGTGCCAGTAGAGGGAGACCTGGGACTAGCGGGAGCCAATTCTCCTACAATGAGCAGTTCTTC. Amino acid sequence: CASRGRPGTSGSQFSYNEQFF.

The rearrangement links TRBV7-9 to TRBJ1-2, with TRBD1 identical over 7 bases. CDR3 size: 14 residues. The junction had 10 bases not matched to a gene; V was cut back by 5 bases and J by 7 bases. In germline, CDR1 is SEHNR, CDR2 FQNEAQ (reference sequence). CDR3 loop: CASSPLTGVRGYTF. CDR3 nucleotide sequence: TGTGCCAGCAGCCCCCTTACAGGGGTTCGTGGCTACACCTTC.

V gene TRBV11-3 combines with J gene TRBJ2-5, with D possibly TRBD1 on 5 matching bases. V lost 1 base to trimming and J lost 1 base, with 7 bases between them. The CDR3 has 14 residues. The V gene's germline CDR1 is SGHNT and CDR2 YENEEA. The CDR3 is CASSLGQRQETQYF. Here the CDR3 DNA reads TGTGCCAGCAGCTTAGGACAGCGCCAAGAGACCCAGTACTTC.

The chain carries TRBV4-3 and TRBJ2-5, with a possible D match to TRBD2 (7 bases). The CDR3 runs 16 residues. V was shortened by 0 bases and J by 4 bases, with 15 bases between the two germline ends. Germline lookup yields CDR1 LGHNA and CDR2 YSLEER. As DNA, the CDR3 is TGCGCCAGCAGCCAAGACTGGGGGGGCCTAGGAGAGACCCAGTACTTC. Translation gives CASSQDWGGLGETQYF.

As regards this clone: Given a much more abundant clone one base away, this may be a read error. The rearrangement uses TRBV3-1 (or the pseudogene TRBV3-2) and TRBJ1-5; TRBD1 matches 10 bases. Losses at the gene ends were 6 bases for V and 3 bases for J; bases not matched to a gene: 5. The germline CDR1 and CDR2 sequences are LGHDT and YNNKEL (reference sequence). CDR3 length: 15 residues. CDR3 protein: CASSTGTGDNQPQHF. CDR3 coding DNA: TGTGCCAGCAGTACCGGGACAGGGGACAATCAGCCCCAGCATTTT.

The chain combines TRBV2 with TRBJ1-2; a possible D gene is TRBD1 (6 bases). Between the trimmed V and J ends, which lost 4 bases and 8 bases, there was a span of 23 bases. Germline assignment: CDR1 SNHLY and CDR2 FYNNEI. This CDR3 comprises 16 residues. The CDR3 DNA sequence: TGTGCCAGCAGTGTGGATGACGCCAGGGGAAATAGGGGCTACACCTTC. The encoded protein is CASSVDDARGNRGYTF.